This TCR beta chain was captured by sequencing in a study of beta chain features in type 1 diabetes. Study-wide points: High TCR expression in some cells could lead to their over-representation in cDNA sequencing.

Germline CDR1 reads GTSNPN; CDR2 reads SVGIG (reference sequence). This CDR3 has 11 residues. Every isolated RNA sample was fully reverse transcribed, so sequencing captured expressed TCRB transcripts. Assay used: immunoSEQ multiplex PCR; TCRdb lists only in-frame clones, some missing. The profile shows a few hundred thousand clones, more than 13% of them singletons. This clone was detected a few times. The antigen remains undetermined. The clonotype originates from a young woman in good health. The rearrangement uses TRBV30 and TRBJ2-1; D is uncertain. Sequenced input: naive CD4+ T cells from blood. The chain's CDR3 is CVWARYNEQFF. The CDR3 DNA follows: TGTGTTTGGGCCAGATACAATGAGCAGTTCTTC.